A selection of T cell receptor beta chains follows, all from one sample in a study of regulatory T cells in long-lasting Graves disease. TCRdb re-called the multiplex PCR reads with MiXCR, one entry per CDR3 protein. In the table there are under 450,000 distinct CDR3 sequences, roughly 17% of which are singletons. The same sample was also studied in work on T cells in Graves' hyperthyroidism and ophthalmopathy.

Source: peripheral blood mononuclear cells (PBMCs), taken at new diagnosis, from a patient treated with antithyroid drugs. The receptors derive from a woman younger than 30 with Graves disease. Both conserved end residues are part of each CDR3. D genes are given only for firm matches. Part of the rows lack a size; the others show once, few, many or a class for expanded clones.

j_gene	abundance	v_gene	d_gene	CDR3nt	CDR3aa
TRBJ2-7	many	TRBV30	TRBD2	TGTGCCTGGAGTGTACGATTGTGGGGAGGGATTTCGAGCCCCCCCTACGAGCAGTACTTC	CAWSVRLWGGISSPPYEQYF
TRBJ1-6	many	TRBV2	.	TGTGCCAGCATGACACAGGCGTATAATTCACCCCTCCACTTT	CASMTQAYNSPLHF
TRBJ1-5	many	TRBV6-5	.	TGTGCCAGCAGTTACCAGGAGGGTGACCAGCCCCAGCATTTT	CASSYQEGDQPQHF
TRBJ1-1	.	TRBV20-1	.	TGCAGTGCCACGGCCAGGGCGAACACTGAAGCTTTCTTT	CSATARANTEAFF
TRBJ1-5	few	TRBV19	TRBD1	TGTGCCAGTAGGACAGGGGGGGGCTATAGCAATCAGCCCCAGCATTTT	CASRTGGGYSNQPQHF
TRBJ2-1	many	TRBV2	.	TGTGCCAGCGCCGAAGCAGACCCCGTTGGTGAGCAGTTCTTC	CASAEADPVGEQFF
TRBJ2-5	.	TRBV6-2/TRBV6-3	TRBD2	TGTGCCAGCAGTTACCCGGGACTAGCGGAGGGGGGGCCGTTAATCCAAGAGACCCAGTACTTC	CASSYPGLAEGGPLIQETQYF
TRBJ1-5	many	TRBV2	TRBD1	TGTGCCAGCAGTCCCGACAGGGCCAATCAGCCCCAGCATTTT	CASSPDRANQPQHF
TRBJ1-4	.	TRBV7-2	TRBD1	TGTGCCAGCAGCTTAGCGCGGAGGGGGCAAGGTGAAAAACTGTTTTTT	CASSLARRGQGEKLFF
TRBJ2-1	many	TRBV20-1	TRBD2	TGCAGTGCTAGAGAGATAATGACTAGCGGGAGTTACAATGAGCAGTTCTTC	CSAREIMTSGSYNEQFF
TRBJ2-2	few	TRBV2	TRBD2	TGTGCCAGCAGTGAAATAAGCGGGGCGAACACCGGGGAGCTGTTTTTT	CASSEISGANTGELFF
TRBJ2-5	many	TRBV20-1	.	TGCAGTGCTAGGTTCCCTAGCCAGATAGAGACCCAGTACTTC	CSARFPSQIETQYF
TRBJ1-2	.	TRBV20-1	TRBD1	TGCAGTGCTAGAGATTACAGGGGCAACTATGGCTACACCTTC	CSARDYRGNYGYTF
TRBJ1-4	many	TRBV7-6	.	TGTGCCAGCAGAGGGGTCGATGAAAAACTGTTTTTT	CASRGVDEKLFF
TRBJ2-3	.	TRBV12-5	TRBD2	TGTGCTAGTGGTGACAGCGGGGCCCGCACAGATACGCAGTATTTT	CASGDSGARTDTQYF
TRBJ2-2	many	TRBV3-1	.	TGTGCCAGCAGCCAAGACAGGAACACCGGGGAGCTGTTTTTT	CASSQDRNTGELFF
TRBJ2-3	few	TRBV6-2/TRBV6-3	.	TGTGCCAGCAGTTATCTTAGATTAGGCTTTGGCTCAGATACGCAGTATTTT	CASSYLRLGFGSDTQYF
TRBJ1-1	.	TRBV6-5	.	TGTGCCAGCAGTTACTCGGGACGATCTAAGAACACTGAAGCTTTCTTT	CASSYSGRSKNTEAFF
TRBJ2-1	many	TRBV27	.	TGTGCCAGCAGGACCGGGACAAGAACCCACAATGAGCAGTTCTTC	CASRTGTRTHNEQFF
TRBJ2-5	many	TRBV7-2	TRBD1	TGTGCCAGCAGCTTACCACAGGGGCTTCAAGAGACCCAGTACTTC	CASSLPQGLQETQYF
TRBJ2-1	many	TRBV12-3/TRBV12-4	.	TGTGCCAGCTCCCCCGCGTCCTCCTACAATGAGCAGTTCTTC	CASSPASSYNEQFF
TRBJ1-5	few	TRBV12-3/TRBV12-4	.	TGTGCCAGCAGTTTATGGGGGGAGGGTGATCCCCAGCATTTT	CASSLWGEGDPQHF
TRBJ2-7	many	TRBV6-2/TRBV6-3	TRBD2	TGTGCCAGCGGGACAAGAACTAGCGGGACCTTTTGGGAGCAGTACTTC	CASGTRTSGTFWEQYF
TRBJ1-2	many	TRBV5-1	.	TGCGCCAGCAGCTGGGACACCGCAACGACTGGCTACACCTTC	CASSWDTATTGYTF
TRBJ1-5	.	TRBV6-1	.	TGTGCCAGCCGAGCTTATACTGGACATGATAAGGGTTATCAGCCCCAGCATTTT	CASRAYTGHDKGYQPQHF
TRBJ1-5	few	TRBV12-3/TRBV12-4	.	TGTGCCAGCAGTGTCGGGGTCCTGGGGCCCCAGCATTTT	CASSVGVLGPQHF
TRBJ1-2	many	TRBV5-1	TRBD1	TGCGCCAGCAGCCCAGGACAGGGCCCCTATGGCTACACCTTC	CASSPGQGPYGYTF
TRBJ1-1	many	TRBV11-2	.	TGTGCCAGCAGCTTAGATCGGATCCCGCTAATGAACACTGAAGCTTTCTTT	CASSLDRIPLMNTEAFF
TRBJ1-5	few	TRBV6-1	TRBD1	TGTGCCAGCACCACAGGAGGTACAGGGGGCCATCAGCCCCAGCATTTT	CASTTGGTGGHQPQHF
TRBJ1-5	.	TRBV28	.	TGTGCCAGCAGCCCCGGGACGGTTAGAAATCAGCCCCAGCATTTT	CASSPGTVRNQPQHF
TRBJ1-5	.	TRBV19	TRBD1	TGTGCCAGTACCGCGACAGGGGGATATGGTCAGCCCCAGCATTTT	CASTATGGYGQPQHF
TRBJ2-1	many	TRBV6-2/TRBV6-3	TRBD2	TGTGCCAGCAGCGCGACAGGGACTAGCGTATACGAGCAGTTCTTC	CASSATGTSVYEQFF
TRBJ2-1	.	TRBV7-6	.	TGTGCCAGCAGCCAATTGGACAGCTCCTACAATGAGCAGTTCTTC	CASSQLDSSYNEQFF
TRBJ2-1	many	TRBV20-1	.	TGCAGTGCTAGAGGTCCGGGAGCATCCAATGAGCAGTTCTTC	CSARGPGASNEQFF
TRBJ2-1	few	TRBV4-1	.	TGCGCCAGCAGCCGATTAGGGGGTGAGCAGTTCTTC	CASSRLGGEQFF
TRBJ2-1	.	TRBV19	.	TGTGCCAGTAGTATAAGGACAGAGTACAATGAGCAGTTCTTC	CASSIRTEYNEQFF
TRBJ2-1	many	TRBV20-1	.	TGCAGTGTGGCCAGCTCCTACAATGAGCAGTTCTTC	CSVASSYNEQFF
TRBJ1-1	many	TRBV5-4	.	TGTGCCAGCAGCTTGGAGCGGGGGGGTGAAGCTTTCTTT	CASSLERGGEAFF
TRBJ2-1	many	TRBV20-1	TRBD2	TGCAGTGCTAGAGTTGGTAGCGGGAGTGGGAATGAGCAGTTCTTC	CSARVGSGSGNEQFF
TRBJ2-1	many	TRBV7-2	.	TGTGCCAGCAGCTTAGAACAGGGCGCGACGTATTACAGTGAGCAGTTCTTC	CASSLEQGATYYSEQFF
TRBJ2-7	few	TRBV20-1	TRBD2	TGCAGTGCTAGAGATCGACTAGCGGGTTGGTACGAGCAGTACTTC	CSARDRLAGWYEQYF
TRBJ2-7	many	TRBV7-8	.	TGTGCCAGCAGCTTAAACCCACCCTTGGGCGAGCAGTACTTC	CASSLNPPLGEQYF
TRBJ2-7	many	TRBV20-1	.	TGCAGTGTCCTAAACAGGCAGACCTACGAGCAGTACTTC	CSVLNRQTYEQYF
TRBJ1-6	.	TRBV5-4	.	TGTGCCAGCAGCTTAAACACCAATTCACCCCTCCACTTT	CASSLNTNSPLHF
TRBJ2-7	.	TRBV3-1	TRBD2	TGTGCCAGCAGCCAAGATCCCCAAAGCGGGAGCTACGAGCAGTACTTC	CASSQDPQSGSYEQYF
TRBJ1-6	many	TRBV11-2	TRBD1	TGTGCCAGCAGCCCAATCCGGGACAGGGCCAAGAGCTCCTATAATTCACCCCTCCACTTT	CASSPIRDRAKSSYNSPLHF
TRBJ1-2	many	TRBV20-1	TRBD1	TGCAGTGCTGCGGACAGGGGCTATGGCTACACCTTC	CSAADRGYGYTF
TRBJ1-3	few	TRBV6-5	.	TGTGCCAGCAGTTACCTGTTTGGAAACACCATATATTTT	CASSYLFGNTIYF
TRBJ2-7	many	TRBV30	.	TGTGCCTGGAACCGGGGAGGCAGGTACGAGCAGTACTTC	CAWNRGGRYEQYF